This T cell receptor beta chain was found in a study of STAT5B mutations in CD4+ large granular lymphocyte leukemia. TCRdb keeps only in-frame clones here, not all; method: immunoSEQ multiplex PCR. The data contain 40,000 to 45,000 clones, 81% of them singletons. General observations from the study: TRBV06-family usage was enriched in top patient clones (8/27) versus controls (2/35).

To note about this clone: The antigen is unknown.

The CDR3 sequence is 15 residues long. V was shortened by 0 bases and J by 3 bases, with 12 bases between the two germline ends. CDR1 is SGHKS, CDR2 YYEKEE, per germline (reference sequence). The sequenced sample consisted of CD4+ T cells from blood buffy coats. The receptor's source is a human donor in good health. The gene calls are TRBV5-5 and TRBJ1-2; D not certain. The DNA of the CDR3 is TGTGCCAGCAGCTTGGAGGAGGCAATGGACTATGGCTACACCTTC. Its translation: CASSLEEAMDYGYTF.